This T cell receptor (beta chain) was retrieved from a study of blood T cell repertoires in COVID-19. Study as a whole: In each case, the material was cDNA or gDNA derived from T cells, B-cell-depleted T cells, or PBMCs.

TCRdb's table, derived via immunoSEQ multiplex PCR, lists solely in-frame clones and lacks some. The sample includes some 160,000 clones, over 80% of them seen just once. The CDR3 has 14 residues. The germline V gene encodes CDR1 SGHRS and CDR2 YFSETQ. Germline trimming cut 4 bases from V and 5 bases from J; bases unmatched to any gene: 7. This clone was recorded a few times. The clonotype comes from an elderly woman with COVID-19, enrolled during active disease. Sequenced material: peripheral blood. The genes are TRBV5-1 and TRBJ2-5; 8 nucleotides line up with TRBD1. The CDR3 nucleotides read TGCGCCAGCAGCCCGGGACAGGCGAGGGAGACCCAGTACTTC. This translates into CASSPGQARETQYF. Full variable domain (rest looked up from reference TRBV5-1 and TRBJ2-5): KAGVTQTPRYLIKTRGQQVTLSCSPISGHRSVSWYQQTPGQGLQFLFEYFSETQRNKGNFPGRFSGRQFSNSRSEMNVSTLELGDSALYLCASSPGQARETQYFGPGTRLLVL.